The clone carrying this T cell receptor (beta chain) has just a few counts. The antigen is not known. The PCR ran on 60 Vbeta and 13 Jbeta primers. TCRdb keeps only in-frame clones here, not all; method: immunoSEQ multiplex PCR. This sample carries about 150,000 clones, around 9.6% of them seen once, and the ten largest clones take about 2%. The sample originates from a study of cytomegalovirus exposure and HLA in healthy donors. Study as a whole: Within an early data release were tens of millions of unique TCRs drawn from HLA-typed donors. Whole-study findings and limits: Researchers reported that a few CMV-associated chains were confirmed in vitro as CMV antigen-specific. Presence/absence results assume similar sequencing depth per donor, which may not hold.

Trimming at V came to 4 bases and at J to 8 bases, leaving 4 bases not matched to a gene. Germline assignment: CDR1 LNHDA and CDR2 SQIVND (reference sequence). This CDR3 is 14 amino acids long. The specimen was PBMCs. The receptor comes from a male donor in good health and CMV-seronegative. The chain links TRBV19 to TRBJ2-1; 11 nucleotides line up with TRBD2. CDR3 sequence reads: CASSKNSGRDEQFF. CDR3 nucleotides: TGTGCCAGTAGTAAGAATAGCGGGAGGGATGAGCAGTTCTTC.